This T cell receptor beta chain was sequenced in a study of identical twins. This clonotype is medium-sized in the sample. No antigen is known for it. Template switching added a universal primer site, and cDNA bore unique molecular identifiers. TCRdb re-called the 5' RACE reads with MiXCR, one entry per CDR3 protein. The sample contains around 250,000 distinct CDR3 sequences, about an eighth of which appear only once. This CDR3 contains 17 residues. After removal of 1 base from V and 8 bases from J, the junction contained 14 bases not matched to a gene. Germline values: CDR1 LNHNV, CDR2 YYDKDF (reference sequence). All of the donors were Caucasians in good health. The study's findings and limits: Zero-insertion findings could be partly confounded by invariant cells (MAIT and iNKT cells). Among out-of-frame alpha sequences shared by twins, low generation probability occurred in excess.

These same data were also listed under a study on yellow fever vaccine responses in identical twins.

This sequence originates from a woman between 18 and 29 years old in good health. The genes are TRBV15 and TRBJ2-1, with 7 bases fitting TRBD2. Sequenced material: memory (CD45RO+) T cells sorted from blood. The CDR3 DNA is TGTGCCACCAGCAGAGGAGTGCAGGCGGGAGTTAGCGATGAGCAGTTCTTC. Its protein is CATSRGVQAGVSDEQFF.